This T cell receptor beta chain emerged from a study of blood T cell repertoires in COVID-19 (dated by TCRdb to about 2020). General notes on the study: Samples covering the acute and convalescent phases of COVID-19 were provided by collaborators in the United States, Italy and Spain. Sample metadata almost always included a de-identified subject ID, COVID-19 status, age in years and sex. The material from the prospective study consisted of cDNA or gDNA derived from T cells, B-cell-depleted T cells, or PBMCs. The repertoires were made available in a free public database intended to serve as a resource for research on the immune response to SARS-CoV-2. Deeply sampled blood TCRbeta repertoires from subjects exposed to, actively infected with, or recovered from COVID-19 were included in the dataset. Samples were obtained from the ongoing ImmuneRACE study (first 160 participants) and from over 1,000 subjects provided by 6 global collaborators. Where HLA class I and class II types were available, the types were taken from metadata supplied by the sample provider, not from assay-based typing.

The immunoSEQ Assay, a bias-controlled multiplex PCR, was used to amplify TCRbeta CDR3 regions from genomic DNA. Per the source publication's procedure: Within the assay, amplification of reference gene primers was used to estimate how many nucleated cells each sample contained. Sequence reads were collapsed and filtered to measure the absolute abundance of every unique TCRbeta CDR3 rearrangement. Productive Simpson clonality was computed per sample as the square root of Simpson's diversity index over productive rearrangements. As stored in TCRdb, this immuneACCESS dataset retains in-frame rearrangements with V and J assigned. A fraction of the clones does not appear; measured against another copy, unresolved V genes explain less than half of the discrepancy, and the remainder lacks a known reason. V and J calls and clone size come straight from that table; D and trimming were deduced from the DNA. The sample table contains about 190,000 clones; only one count was recorded for around 90% of them. The ten top clones hold about 0.58% of the sample.

Each collaborating institution followed its own protocols to collect whole blood in K2EDTA tubes. Collaborator samples were shipped for TCRbeta analysis as frozen whole blood, isolated PBMCs, or DNA extracted from either sample type. Via the germline V gene, CDR1 is WSHSY and CDR2 SAAADI. Trimming removed 1 base from V and 14 bases from J, leaving 27 bases between the germline ends. The CDR3 spans 18 residues, from the cysteine through the phenylalanine. Only CDR3 DNA remains: 54 bases, in frame from the first base. Comments on this clone: No antigen is known for it. Base-call qualities are not available, and no considerably larger clone is one nucleotide away.

Study-level results and caveats: The amount of clinical and demographic metadata varied by source and participant and was provided uncurated.

Sequencing was performed on peripheral blood. This clonotype was obtained from a middle-aged man with acute or convalescent COVID-19. The rearranged chain carries TRBV10-2 and TRBJ1-6, with no reliable assignment of the D segment. CDR3 protein: CASSEFWGDPGLGSSLHF. The DNA reads as follows: TGCGCCAGCAGTGAGTTTTGGGGAGACCCGGGCCTAGGATCTTCCCTCCACTTT.